The rows below give T cell receptor beta chains drawn from one sample of a study of T-cell reconstitution after alpha-beta-depleted transplantation in children. TCRdb reprocessed the PCR reads with MiXCR, giving one entry per CDR3 protein. The sample lists about 100,000 distinct CDR3 sequences, less than 6% occurring once. Sequenced material: PBMCs, mostly from graft donor cells, taken 60 days after TCRalphabeta/CD19-depleted stem cell transplant. The receptors stem from a female patient aged 2-9 years who had a stem cell transplant for Fanconi anemia, so the T cells may come from the graft donor. The CDR3 runs from the conserved cysteine through the conserved F or W. The D gene is left open where the match is weak. Clone size is shown for a subset of rows, as once, few, many or a class of expanded clone.

>TRBV5-1|.|.|TRBJ2-2
TGCGCCAGCAGCTTGGTGGCGGGAAACACCGGGGAGCTGTTTTTT
CASSLVAGNTGELFF
>TRBV28|.|many|TRBJ2-5
TGTGCCAGCAGTTTAGACGGGGGTAGGGAGACCCAGTACTTC
CASSLDGGRETQYF
>TRBV12-3/TRBV12-4|.|few|TRBJ2-3
TGTGCCAGCAGTTTATGGGGCACAGATACGCAGTATTTT
CASSLWGTDTQYF
>TRBV2|TRBD2|few|TRBJ2-2
TGTGCCAGCGTTTCGGGACTAGCATCCACCGGGGAGCTGTTTTTT
CASVSGLASTGELFF
>TRBV29-1|TRBD1|.|TRBJ1-1
TGCAGCGTCGGGACAGGGGGAGGGACTGAAGCTTTCTTT
CSVGTGGGTEAFF
>TRBV6-2/TRBV6-3|.|.|TRBJ2-7
TGTGCCAGCAGTTACTCGGGCGGGGGCCTCTCCTACGAGCAGTACTTC
CASSYSGGGLSYEQYF
>TRBV20-1|.|many|TRBJ2-7
TGCAGTGCTGAGGAGGGGGGGCCAACTTCCCTCTACGAGCAGTACTTC
CSAEEGGPTSLYEQYF
>TRBV29-1|.|many|TRBJ2-2
TGCAGCGCGGGGACCCTGGCTATAACCGGGGAGCTGTTTTTT
CSAGTLAITGELFF
>TRBV3-1|TRBD2|few|TRBJ2-1
TGTGCCAGCAGCCAAAATGCGGGGGAGAGTAAGCAGTTCTTC
CASSQNAGESKQFF
>TRBV20-1|.|.|TRBJ2-4
TGCAGTGCTAGATCATATCGGGGGGCCGGAGACATTCAGTACTTC
CSARSYRGAGDIQYF
>TRBV28|TRBD1|few|TRBJ1-2
TGTGCCAGCAGTTCCCAGGGGGAAGCCTATGGCTACACCTTC
CASSSQGEAYGYTF
>TRBV10-3|TRBD1|few|TRBJ2-7
TGTGCCATCAGAAGGGACAGGAATTACTACGAGCAGTACTTC
CAIRRDRNYYEQYF
>TRBV29-1|.|many|TRBJ1-2
TGCAGCGTAGCCGACACCCGTTATGGCTACACCTTC
CSVADTRYGYTF
>TRBV9|.|.|TRBJ2-7
TGTGCCAGCAGCGACGAGGGCTCTCTCTCGGGGCAGTACTTC
CASSDEGSLSGQYF
>TRBV2|TRBD1|many|TRBJ2-3
TGTGCCAGCAGTGAATCTAGGGGGCAGACAGATACGCAGTATTTT
CASSESRGQTDTQYF
>TRBV28|TRBD1|many|TRBJ1-1
TGTGCCAGCAGTCTGGACAGGGGTGAAGTGAACACTGAAGCTTTCTTT
CASSLDRGEVNTEAFF
>TRBV29-1|TRBD1|many|TRBJ2-1
TGCAGCGTTGCCGCGCGACGGACAGGCACCTACAATGAGCAGTTCTTC
CSVAARRTGTYNEQFF
>TRBV20-1|TRBD1|many|TRBJ1-3
TGCAGTGCTAGGGACAGGGCCCTTTCTGGAAACACCATATATTTT
CSARDRALSGNTIYF
>TRBV20-1|.|many|TRBJ2-2
TGCAGTGCTAGTAGGTGGGGGGCGACCGGGGAGCTGTTTTTT
CSASRWGATGELFF
>TRBV5-1|.|many|TRBJ2-2
TGCGCCAGCAGCTCGACTTTGCCTACCTCACAGGGAACCGGGGAGCTGTTTTTT
CASSSTLPTSQGTGELFF
>TRBV7-6|.|.|TRBJ2-3
TGTGCCAGCAGCTTAGGTGCGGGGCCCGATACGCAGTATTTT
CASSLGAGPDTQYF
>TRBV5-1|TRBD2|many|TRBJ2-1
TGCGCCAGCAGCTTGGCCAGATATAGCGGGAGCTCCTACAATGAGCAGTTCTTC
CASSLARYSGSSYNEQFF
>TRBV3-1|.|.|TRBJ2-1
TGTGCCAGCAGCCCTCTTATAGACAGCGCCTACAATGAGCAGTTCTTC
CASSPLIDSAYNEQFF
>TRBV5-1|TRBD1|many|TRBJ2-5
TGCGCCAGCAGCTTTCGGACAGGGAAAGAGACCCAGTACTTC
CASSFRTGKETQYF
>TRBV20-1|TRBD1|many|TRBJ2-7
TGCAGTCCTTACGGGACAGGGGGCAACGAGCAGTACTTC
CSPYGTGGNEQYF
>TRBV29-1|TRBD2|many|TRBJ2-5
TGCAGCGTTGAATTACTAGCGGGAGTGATCGAGACCCAGTACTTC
CSVELLAGVIETQYF
>TRBV14|TRBD2|.|TRBJ2-1
TGTGCCAGCAGCCCACATAGCGGGGGAGCCTACAATGAGCAGTTCTTC
CASSPHSGGAYNEQFF
>TRBV5-1|TRBD2|many|TRBJ2-3
TGCGCCAGTTGGACTAGCGGGAGGTCTGCTACGCAGTATTTT
CASWTSGRSATQYF
>TRBV10-2|.|many|TRBJ2-7
TGCGCCAGCAGTGAGTCAGGCAGGACCTACGAGCAGTACTTC
CASSESGRTYEQYF
>TRBV5-1|TRBD2|many|TRBJ2-7
TGCGCCAGCAGCTTGCTAGCGGGGACTTACGAGCAGTACTTC
CASSLLAGTYEQYF
>TRBV5-5|TRBD1|few|TRBJ2-7
TGTGCCAGCAGCTTGGGGGGGGCAGGGGGCCTCTACGAGCAGTACTTC
CASSLGGAGGLYEQYF
>TRBV29-1|.|.|TRBJ1-1
TGCAGCCCCCAGAGGCAGGGCCCTATGAACACTGAAGCTTTCTTT
CSPQRQGPMNTEAFF
>TRBV28|TRBD1|many|TRBJ1-1
TGTGCCAGCAGTTTATGGCCGGGACAGGGGAACACTGAAGCTTTCTTT
CASSLWPGQGNTEAFF
>TRBV18|.|many|TRBJ2-7
TGTGCCAGCTCACCACCAGCCGGAACCTACGAGCAGTACTTC
CASSPPAGTYEQYF
>TRBV9|.|.|TRBJ2-1
TGTGCCAGCAGCGCCACCCGCTCCTACAATGAGCAGTTCTTC
CASSATRSYNEQFF
>TRBV27|.|.|TRBJ1-2
TGTGCCAGCGCAAGTTTCCCCCCGCTGGGCTACACCTTC
CASASFPPLGYTF
>TRBV7-3|.|.|TRBJ1-2
TGTGCCAGCAGCGTAGACAGTGCCTATGGCTACACCTTC
CASSVDSAYGYTF
>TRBV5-1|.|many|TRBJ2-2
TGCGCCAGCAGCTTGAACCTAATGAGGACCGGGGAGCTGTTTTTT
CASSLNLMRTGELFF
>TRBV12-3/TRBV12-4|.|many|TRBJ2-7
TGTGCCAGCAGTTTAACGACCAGCTCCTACGAGCAGTACTTC
CASSLTTSSYEQYF
>TRBV7-9|.|many|TRBJ2-3
TGTGCCAGCAGCCGCTCCACAGATACGCAGTATTTT
CASSRSTDTQYF
>TRBV3-1|.|many|TRBJ2-7
TGTGCCAGCAGCGTTGACACCACCTACGAGCAGTACTTC
CASSVDTTYEQYF
>TRBV2|TRBD1|many|TRBJ1-5
TGTGCCAGCAGTTCAGGGGGAAATCAGCCCCAGCATTTT
CASSSGGNQPQHF
>TRBV6-1|.|.|TRBJ1-1
TGTGCCAGCAGTATAGCCACTGAAGCTTTCTTT
CASSIATEAFF
>TRBV12-3/TRBV12-4|.|many|TRBJ2-5
TGTGCCAGCAGTTACGGCAGGAAAGAGACCCAGTACTTC
CASSYGRKETQYF
>TRBV7-9|.|.|TRBJ2-5
TGTGCCAGCAGCCCCGACATGGGAGAGACCCAGTACTTC
CASSPDMGETQYF
>TRBV4-1|.|.|TRBJ1-2
TGCGCCAGCAGCCAAGATCCAGGACGGAGATATGGCTACACCTTC
CASSQDPGRRYGYTF
>TRBV5-1|.|many|TRBJ2-5
TGCGCCAGCAGCCAGGGTGTAAGGGGAGAGACCCAGTACTTC
CASSQGVRGETQYF
>TRBV27|.|.|TRBJ2-2
TGTGCCAGCAGTTTTGACACAGGGTTCACCGGGGAGCTGTTTTTT
CASSFDTGFTGELFF
>TRBV7-3|.|many|TRBJ2-2
TGTGCCAGCAGCCCGGGGGGCGTAGGCGGGGAGCTGTTTTTT
CASSPGGVGGELFF
>TRBV12-3/TRBV12-4|.|few|TRBJ1-1
TGTGCCAGCACTCAATTCCAGGGGCTCCTAGAAGGAACTGAAGCTTTCTTT
CASTQFQGLLEGTEAFF
>TRBV5-1|.|many|TRBJ1-2
TGCGCCAGCAGCTTGACTAGGAGGGGAAACTATGGCTACACCTTC
CASSLTRRGNYGYTF
>TRBV4-1|.|.|TRBJ1-5
TGCGCCAGCAGCCCCGGCTCGGGGGCTCAGCCCCAGCATTTT
CASSPGSGAQPQHF
>TRBV4-2|TRBD1|many|TRBJ2-7
TGTGCCAGCAGCCGAGCCAGGGGGCAATACGAGCAGTACTTC
CASSRARGQYEQYF
>TRBV19|TRBD1|many|TRBJ2-1
TGTGCCAGTAGGGACAGGGAGTACTACAATGAGCAGTTCTTC
CASRDREYYNEQFF
>TRBV2|.|many|TRBJ2-1
TGTGCCAGCAGGCCTTACCATGGAGTCACTGAGCAGTTCTTC
CASRPYHGVTEQFF
>TRBV7-8|TRBD1|many|TRBJ2-5
TGTGCCAGCAGCTTAGTTATGGGGACAGGCGATCTCCAAGAGACCCAGTACTTC
CASSLVMGTGDLQETQYF
>TRBV7-2|TRBD1|many|TRBJ1-2
TGTGCCAGCGGACGACAGGGGCCCCTCTATGGCTACACCTTC
CASGRQGPLYGYTF
>TRBV7-9|TRBD1|.|TRBJ2-1
TGTGCCAGCAGCCACTGGGACAGACACAATGAGCAGTTCTTC
CASSHWDRHNEQFF
>TRBV20-1|.|.|TRBJ2-2
TGCAGTGCTAGCGGGGATCGAAACACCGGGGAGCTGTTTTTT
CSASGDRNTGELFF
>TRBV5-5|.|.|TRBJ1-2
TGTGCCAGCAGTTACAGAACGGACAGCCTAAACTATGGCTACACCTTC
CASSYRTDSLNYGYTF